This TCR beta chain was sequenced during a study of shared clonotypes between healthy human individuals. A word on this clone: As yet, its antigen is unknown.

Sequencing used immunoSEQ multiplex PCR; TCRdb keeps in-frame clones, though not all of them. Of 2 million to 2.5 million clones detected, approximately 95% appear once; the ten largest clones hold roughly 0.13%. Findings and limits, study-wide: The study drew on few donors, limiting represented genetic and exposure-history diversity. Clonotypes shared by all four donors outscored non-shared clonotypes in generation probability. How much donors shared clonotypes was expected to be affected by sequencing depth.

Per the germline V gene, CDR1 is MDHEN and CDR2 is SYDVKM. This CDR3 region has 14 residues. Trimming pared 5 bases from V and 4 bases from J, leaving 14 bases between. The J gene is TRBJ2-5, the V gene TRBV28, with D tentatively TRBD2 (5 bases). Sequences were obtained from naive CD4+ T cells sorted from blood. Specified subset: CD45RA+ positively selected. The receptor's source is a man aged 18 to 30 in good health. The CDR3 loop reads CASSPADLRETQYF. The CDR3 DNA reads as TGTGCCAGCAGTCCAGCGGACCTGAGAGAGACCCAGTACTTC.